The clone carrying this T cell receptor (beta chain) was seen a few times. Its target is not known. After constant-region reverse-primer amplification, full-length variable regions underwent semi-nested PCR with Nested Universal Primer A. TCRdb fed the 5' RACE reads into MiXCR, producing one record per CDR3 protein. The data contain around 37,000 distinct CDR3 sequences, roughly 27% of them seen just once; the ten biggest clones take up about 3.9%. Study-level findings and limits: The larger-cohort validation was restricted to a single TCR beta V-J rearrangement rather than whole repertoires. Tumor memory CD4+ T cell TCR gene usage was found to cluster with blood and lymph node memory CD4+ cells and with lymph node naive CD4+ cells. Tumor-infiltrating Treg TCR alpha and beta sequences overlapped most with tumor naive CD4+ T cells, then blood naive.

CDR1 and CDR2 from the germline V gene are SGDLS and YYNGEE. This CDR3 spans 13 amino acids. Deletions cut 1 base from V and 2 bases from J, with 5 bases between. This clonotype was sampled from a female donor with breast cancer. Sequenced: memory CD4+ T cells sorted from a lymph node. As for subset: memory CD4+ T cells, CD4+CD45RO+CD25-. V usage is TRBV9 and J usage is TRBJ2-3; D call uncertain. In nucleotides, the CDR3 is TGTGCCAGCAGCGTAACAGCCACAGATACGCAGTATTTT. Protein product: CASSVTATDTQYF.